This T cell receptor (beta chain) was sequenced in a study of blood T cell repertoires in COVID-19 (dated by TCRdb to about 2020). General notes on the study: Samples covering the acute and convalescent phases of COVID-19 were provided by collaborators in the United States, Italy and Spain. The material from the prospective study consisted of cDNA or gDNA derived from T cells, B-cell-depleted T cells, or PBMCs. Deeply sampled blood TCRbeta repertoires from subjects exposed to, actively infected with, or recovered from COVID-19 were included in the dataset. The repertoires were released in a freely available public database intended as a resource for research on the immune response to SARS-CoV-2. The samples were drawn from two sources: the first 160 participants of the ongoing ImmuneRACE study, and 1,254 subjects contributed by 6 global collaborators. The sample metadata nearly always contained a de-identified subject ID, COVID-19 status, age in years and sex. Where HLA class I and class II types were available, the types were taken from metadata supplied by the sample provider, not from assay-based typing. Summary of the overall study and its limitations: The amount of clinical and demographic metadata varied by source and participant and was provided uncurated.

In the prospective study, participants were 18 to 89 years old, resided in about two dozen geographic areas of the United States, and were enrolled through a virtual design. In the prospective study, cohorts were assigned on the basis of participant-reported clinical history obtained from a screening survey and a study questionnaire. Each participant in the prospective study had whole blood, serum and a nasopharyngeal or oropharyngeal swab collected by mobile phlebotomists. Additional blood draws and questionnaires over a 2-month period could optionally be provided by prospective study participants. Before DNA extraction, prospective study blood samples were shipped either frozen or at room temperature. There are 15 amino acids in the CDR3, from cysteine to phenylalanine inclusive. The kept DNA is CDR3 alone, 45 bases in frame from the first base. CDR1 and CDR2 were assigned from the germline V gene as SGHVS and FQNEAQ. V ends up 5 bases short and J 5 bases short, with an unmatched junction base count of 11.

About this clone itself: The target of this receptor is not known. No much larger clonotype is one base removed from it; base qualities were not supplied.

TCRbeta CDR3 regions were amplified from genomic DNA using the immunoSEQ Assay, a bias-controlled multiplex PCR. Turning to the authors' computational methods: The number of nucleated cells in each sample was estimated by amplification of reference gene primers within the assay. To quantify the absolute abundance of each unique TCRbeta CDR3 rearrangement, sequence reads were collapsed and filtered. For each sample, productive Simpson clonality was calculated by taking the square root of Simpson's diversity index across productive rearrangements. The table comes from immuneACCESS by way of TCRdb, which keeps in-frame sequences with V and J called. Part of the clones is missing from these tables; in studies checked, under half for an unresolved V gene and the rest for unknown reasons. That table supplies the V and J calls and clone size; D and trimming were determined from the DNA. Present in this sample are roughly 130,000 clones, approximately 84% of which were seen just once. The top ten clonotypes cover 5.5% of the sample.

The material sequenced was PBMCs or T cells enriched from blood (not recorded which). This sequence originates from a man aged 35 to 55 with acute COVID-19. The rearrangement combines TRBV7-8 with TRBJ1-2, with 7 middle bases fitting TRBD1. The CDR3 sequence is CASSHNLQGKYGYTF. Read as DNA, the sequence is TGTGCCAGCAGCCACAACCTACAGGGGAAGTATGGCTACACCTTC. The variable domain in full, with residues beyond the CDR3 obtained from the reference TRBV7-8 and TRBJ1-2 genes, is GAGVSQSPRYKVAKRGQDVALRCDPISGHVSLFWYQQALGQGPEFLTYFQNEAQLDKSGLPSDRFFAERPEGSVSTLKIQRTQQEDSAVYLCASSHNLQGKYGYTFGSGTRLTVV.